The present entry profiles one TCR beta chain with its context. Its antigen is not yet known. Per-base quality was not reported, and no clone a single base away is much larger than it. These data come from a study of blood T cell repertoires in COVID-19 (dated by TCRdb to the early 2020s). For context, the study as a whole: Collaborator samples came from the United States, Italy and Spain and covered acute and convalescent phases of COVID-19. Deeply sampled blood TCRbeta repertoires from subjects exposed to, actively infected with, or recovered from COVID-19 were included in the dataset. A freely available public database, intended as a resource for researchers studying the immune response to SARS-CoV-2, is where the repertoires were released. Nearly every sample came with metadata listing a de-identified subject ID, COVID-19 status, age in years and sex. Samples came from the ongoing ImmuneRACE study (first 160 participants) plus 1,254 subjects from 6 global collaborators. The material from the prospective study consisted of cDNA or gDNA derived from T cells, B-cell-depleted T cells, or PBMCs. Where HLA class I and class II types were available, the types were taken from metadata supplied by the sample provider, not from assay-based typing.

One collaborating source in Seattle enrolled patients during active infection and followed them longitudinally through the course of disease. Collaborating institutions collected whole blood in K2EDTA tubes following their own protocols. Collaborator samples were shipped for TCRbeta analysis as frozen whole blood, isolated PBMCs, or DNA extracted from either sample type. The study at large found these results: How much clinical and demographic metadata was included differed by source and by participant, and the metadata was provided uncurated.

TCRbeta CDR3 regions were amplified from genomic DNA by means of the immunoSEQ Assay, a bias-controlled multiplex PCR. The original methods were these. Within the assay, amplification of reference gene primers was used to estimate how many nucleated cells each sample contained. Sequence reads were collapsed and filtered to measure the absolute abundance of every unique TCRbeta CDR3 rearrangement. For each sample, productive Simpson clonality was calculated as the square root of Simpson's diversity index across productive rearrangements. This immuneACCESS table, as held by TCRdb, lists in-frame sequences with V and J called but not all clones. Of the missing ones, under half trace to an unresolved V gene in checked studies; the others have no known cause. Clone size and V and J calls were adopted from that table, with D and trimming inferred from the DNA. The sample data list hundreds of thousands of clones, and around 90% of these were observed just once. Of the sample, roughly 0.76% falls within the top ten clones.

For CDR1 and CDR2, the germline V gene (reference sequence) lists SEHNR and FQNEAQ. The V end gives up 8 bases and the J end 8 bases, leaving 3 bases in the junction not matched to a gene. CDR3 length: 12 amino acids, cysteine to phenylalanine. Only the CDR3 part of the read is kept: 36 bases, read in frame from the first base. The TCR was taken from a man aged 18 to 30 with COVID-19, enrolled during active disease. The sample consisted of peripheral blood. The chain is encoded by TRBV7-9 joined to TRBJ2-1, with 10 middle bases fitting TRBD1. The CDR3 is CASRDRGDEQFF. The nucleotide sequence reads TGTGCCAGCCGGGACAGGGGTGATGAGCAGTTCTTC.